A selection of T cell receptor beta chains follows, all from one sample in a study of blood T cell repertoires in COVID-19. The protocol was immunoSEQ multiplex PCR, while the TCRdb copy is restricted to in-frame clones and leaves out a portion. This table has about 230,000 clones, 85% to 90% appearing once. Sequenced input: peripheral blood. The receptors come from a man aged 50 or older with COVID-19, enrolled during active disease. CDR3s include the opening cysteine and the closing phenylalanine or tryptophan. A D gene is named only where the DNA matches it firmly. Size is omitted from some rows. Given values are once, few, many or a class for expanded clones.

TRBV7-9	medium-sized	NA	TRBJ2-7	TGTGCCAGCAGCTTAGGATATGAGGCCCACGAGCAGTACTTC	CASSLGYEAHEQYF
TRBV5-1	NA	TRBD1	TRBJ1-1	TGCGCCAGCAGCCCTACCGGGACAGGGTTGAACACTGAAGCTTTCTTT	CASSPTGTGLNTEAFF
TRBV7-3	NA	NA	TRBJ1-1	TGTGCCAGCAGCTTAGACTTTTCGGTGTCTGAAGCTTTCTTT	CASSLDFSVSEAFF
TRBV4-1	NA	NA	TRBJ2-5	TGCGCCAGCAGCCCCGGCGCAGGGTACCAAGAGACCCAGTACTTC	CASSPGAGYQETQYF
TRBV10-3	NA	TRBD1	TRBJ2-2	TGTGCCATCAGTGAGAGGACAGGGGAGACCGGGGAGCTGTTTTTT	CAISERTGETGELFF
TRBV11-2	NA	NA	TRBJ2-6	TGTGCCAGCAGCTTAGTCGAGAGCTCTGGGGCCAACGTCCTGACTTTC	CASSLVESSGANVLTF
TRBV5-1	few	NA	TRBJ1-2	TGCGCCAGCAGCTTCGAGGAGGGACTGGATGGCTACACCTTC	CASSFEEGLDGYTF
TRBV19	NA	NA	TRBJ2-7	TGTGCCACTAAACCGGGACTTCCGGCGGGGGAGCAGTACTTC	CATKPGLPAGEQYF
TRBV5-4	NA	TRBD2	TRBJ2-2	TGTGCCAGCAGCTTGCTAGCGGGAGACAACACCGGGGAGCTGTTTTTT	CASSLLAGDNTGELFF
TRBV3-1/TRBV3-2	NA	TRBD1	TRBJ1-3	TGTGCCAGCAGCCAAGATCGGTTCAGGGGGTCAGACACCATATATTTT	CASSQDRFRGSDTIYF
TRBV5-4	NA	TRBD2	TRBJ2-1	TGTGCCAGCAGCTCCCTAGGGAGACTAGCGGGAGTTGATGAGCAGTTCTTC	CASSSLGRLAGVDEQFF
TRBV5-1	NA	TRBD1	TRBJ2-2	TGCGCCAGCAGCCCGGCGACAGGGATGAACACCGGGGAGCTGTTTTTT	CASSPATGMNTGELFF
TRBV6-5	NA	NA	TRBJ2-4	TGTGCCAGCAGTCCCCCAAACAAAAACATTCAGTACTTC	CASSPPNKNIQYF
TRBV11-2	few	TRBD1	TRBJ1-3	TGTGCCAGCAGCGCACAGGGGGCGGGAAACACCATATATTTT	CASSAQGAGNTIYF
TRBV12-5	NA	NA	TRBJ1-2	TGTGCTAGTGGTTTGGGGGCACTCGGCTACACCTTC	CASGLGALGYTF
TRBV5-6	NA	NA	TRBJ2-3	TGTGCCAGCAGCTTTCTTTCGGACAGAGCTACAGATACGCAGTATTTT	CASSFLSDRATDTQYF